The rows below give T cell receptor beta chains drawn from one sample of a study of blood T cell repertoires in COVID-19. Produced via immunoSEQ multiplex PCR; TCRdb's table is partial and in-frame only. The sample shows 200,000 or so clones, 70% to 85% of them seen only once. The sample comprised PBMCs or T cells enriched from blood (not recorded which). The receptors were gathered from a man in his fifties or sixties who had recovered from COVID-19. CDR3s include the opening cysteine and the closing phenylalanine or tryptophan. Fields, in order: clone size, J gene, V gene, D gene, CDR3 DNA, CDR3 protein. D genes are given only for firm matches. Size is omitted from some rows. Given values are once, few, many or a class for expanded clones.

>few|TRBJ1-1|TRBV6-5|TRBD1
TGTGCCAGCAGGATCCGGGACAGGGGCACTGAAGCTTTCTTT
CASRIRDRGTEAFF
>-|TRBJ1-5|TRBV3-1/TRBV3-2|-
TGTGCCAGCAGCCAAGCAGGGGCTAGCAATCAGCCCCAGCATTTT
CASSQAGASNQPQHF
>-|TRBJ2-7|TRBV6-5|-
TGTGCCAGCAGTTACGGGCAGGGTGTAGGACCCCACGAGCAGTACTTC
CASSYGQGVGPHEQYF
>-|TRBJ1-2|TRBV3-1/TRBV3-2|-
TGTGCCAGCAGCTCTGGACAGACCTTCTATGGCTACACCTTC
CASSSGQTFYGYTF
>-|TRBJ2-5|TRBV18|-
TGTGCCAGCTCCCCAAGGCAGGGTGGGCAAGAGACCCAGTACTTC
CASSPRQGGQETQYF
>few|TRBJ1-1|TRBV5-1|-
TGCGCCAGCAGCTTGGGCAGGGCGAACACTGAAGCTTTCTTT
CASSLGRANTEAFF
>-|TRBJ2-3|TRBV3-1/TRBV3-2|TRBD2
TGTGCCAGCAGCCAGGGGGGGGAAGGTACGCAGTATTTT
CASSQGGEGTQYF
>-|TRBJ2-2|TRBV19|TRBD1
TGTGCCAGTAGTATATCTTGGGACAGCCAGAACACCGGGGAGCTGTTTTTT
CASSISWDSQNTGELFF
>-|TRBJ1-2|TRBV6-5|-
TGTGCCAGCAGACGGACAGCTACAAACTATGGCTACACCTTC
CASRRTATNYGYTF
>-|TRBJ1-1|TRBV7-3|-
TGTGCCAGCAGCTCCTACAGGGAAACTGAAGCTTTCTTT
CASSSYRETEAFF
>-|TRBJ2-5|TRBV29-1|TRBD2
TGCAGCGTTACTCCGGGAGGACAAGAGACCCAGTACTTC
CSVTPGGQETQYF
>-|TRBJ2-3|TRBV7-2|-
TGTGCCAGCACCCAAAGTCGGGGGAGCACAGATACGCAGTATTTT
CASTQSRGSTDTQYF
>-|TRBJ1-6|TRBV27|-
TGTGCCAGCAGTTTCAGGGGCTATAATTCACCCCTCCACTTT
CASSFRGYNSPLHF
>-|TRBJ1-1|TRBV7-2|-
TGTGCCAGCGGACCCGGGGGGCCGGTCACTGAAGCTTTCTTT
CASGPGGPVTEAFF
>-|TRBJ1-1|TRBV2|TRBD1
TGTGCCAGCAGGATAGGACAGGGGAAGTTGACTGAAGCTTTCTTT
CASRIGQGKLTEAFF
>-|TRBJ2-5|TRBV6-5|TRBD2
TGTGCCAGCAGTTACAGCGGGGGGCTACCAGAGACCCAGTACTTC
CASSYSGGLPETQYF
>-|TRBJ2-2|TRBV19|TRBD1
TGTGCCAGTAGTCCCCGGACAGGGGGCTACCTTGGCACCGGGGAGCTGTTTTTT
CASSPRTGGYLGTGELFF
>-|TRBJ1-6|TRBV5-6|TRBD1
TGTGCCAGCAGCTTAACAGGGGGCGCTGGGAATTCACCCCTCCACTTT
CASSLTGGAGNSPLHF
>-|TRBJ2-3|TRBV27|TRBD1
TGTGCCAGCAGTTTACCTCCAGGGGGCGACCGCACAGATACGCAGTATTTT
CASSLPPGGDRTDTQYF
>-|TRBJ2-1|TRBV29-1|TRBD2
TGCAGCACCCAGACTAGCGGGGGCCCTTACAATGAGCAGTTCTTC
CSTQTSGGPYNEQFF
>-|TRBJ2-5|TRBV7-8|TRBD1
TGTGCCAGCAGCCCTCGGACAGGATTACGAAAAGAGACCCAGTACTTC
CASSPRTGLRKETQYF
>-|TRBJ1-4|TRBV13|-
TGTGCCAGCAGCTTAGGACAGGATGAAAAACTGTTTTTT
CASSLGQDEKLFF
>once|TRBJ1-1|TRBV15|TRBD1
TGTGCCACCAGCAGAATACGGACAGGAAACACTGAAGCTTTCTTT
CATSRIRTGNTEAFF
>-|TRBJ1-1|TRBV12-3/TRBV12-4|-
TGTGCCAGCAGTTTAAGGGGTGGGGCTTTCTTT
CASSLRGGAFF
>-|TRBJ1-5|TRBV15|-
TGTGCCACCAGCAGAGCTTGGAGTCAGCCCCAGCATTTT
CATSRAWSQPQHF
>-|TRBJ2-1|TRBV6-1|TRBD2
TGTGCCAGCAGTGAACGGGGGGGGGCCAGGGGCAATGAGCAGTTCTTC
CASSERGGARGNEQFF
>few|TRBJ1-4|TRBV24-1|-
TGTGCCACCGGGGGAGGAGCCTCCGCAACTAATGAAAAACTGTTTTTT
CATGGGASATNEKLFF
>-|TRBJ2-7|TRBV5-5|TRBD2
TGTGCCAGCAGCCCGGGGGGGCGGGCTTCCTACGAGCAGTACTTC
CASSPGGRASYEQYF
>-|TRBJ1-4|TRBV5-5|-
TGTGCCAGCAGCATCTGGCAGACAGCAAGCGAAAAACTGTTTTTT
CASSIWQTASEKLFF
>-|TRBJ1-4|TRBV7-2|TRBD1
TGTGCCAGCAGCCTCCAGACAGGGGGCTCTGAAAAACTGTTTTTT
CASSLQTGGSEKLFF
>-|TRBJ2-1|TRBV7-2|-
TGTGCCAGCAGCTTAGACCTGCTAAGCTCCTACAATGAGCAGTTCTTC
CASSLDLLSSYNEQFF
>-|TRBJ1-5|TRBV13|-
TGTGCCAGCAGCTTGGGGGGGGGCCCGTTAGAGCCCCAGCATTTT
CASSLGGGPLEPQHF
>-|TRBJ1-1|TRBV7-2|-
TGTGCCAGCAGCTTTGTAGGACTCAAGAACACTGAAGCTTTCTTT
CASSFVGLKNTEAFF
>-|TRBJ1-5|TRBV2|-
TGTGCCAGCAGTTGGGGGGGAGGCAATCAGCCCCAGCATTTT
CASSWGGGNQPQHF
>-|TRBJ2-3|TRBV7-9|TRBD2
TGTGCCAGCAGCCAGGGAGGGGGCACAGATACGCAGTATTTT
CASSQGGGTDTQYF
>-|TRBJ2-2|TRBV19|TRBD1
TGTGCCAGTACTCGACAGGGGTCCGGGGAGCTGTTTTTT
CASTRQGSGELFF
>-|TRBJ2-3|TRBV12-5|-
TGTGCTATTCGAAACCGCGACACAGATACGCAGTATTTT
CAIRNRDTDTQYF
>-|TRBJ1-5|TRBV15|-
TGTGCCACCAGCAGAGAGGCGGCTATCGGCAATCAGCCCCAGCATTTT
CATSREAAIGNQPQHF
>-|TRBJ2-2|TRBV15|TRBD1
TGTGCCACCAGCAGAGCCGGGACAGGGGTCTTCGGGGAGCTGTTTTTT
CATSRAGTGVFGELFF
>once|TRBJ2-5|TRBV7-2|TRBD2
TGTGCCAGCAGGGGACTAGCGGGGTTTGGAGAGACCCAGTACTTC
CASRGLAGFGETQYF
>-|TRBJ2-2|TRBV7-9|TRBD1
TGTGCCAGCAGCTGGACAGGGGGAAGCACCGGGGAGCTGTTTTTT
CASSWTGGSTGELFF
>-|TRBJ2-3|TRBV18|-
TGTGCCAGCTCACAACAGGGACCAGATACGCAGTATTTT
CASSQQGPDTQYF
>-|TRBJ2-7|TRBV27|-
TGTGCCAGCAGTTTAGGTGTCAGAGAGGGAAAGCAGTACTTC
CASSLGVREGKQYF
>-|TRBJ2-7|TRBV4-1|TRBD1
TGCGCCAGCAGCCAGGGACAGGGGTCCTACGAGCAGTACTTC
CASSQGQGSYEQYF
>-|TRBJ2-1|TRBV9|TRBD2
TGTGCCAGCAGCCAGATTGCGGGGGGCGCACTCAATGAGCAGTTCTTC
CASSQIAGGALNEQFF
>-|TRBJ1-2|TRBV12-3/TRBV12-4|TRBD1
TGTGCCAGCAGTTTAGAGACAGGGTATGGCTACACCTTC
CASSLETGYGYTF
>-|TRBJ1-2|TRBV19|-
TGTGCCAGTAGTACCCACCAGGGTAGTGGCTACACCTTC
CASSTHQGSGYTF
>once|TRBJ2-3|TRBV7-2|TRBD2
TGTGCCAGCAGCTACTCCGGGACTAGCGTCACAGATACGCAGTATTTT
CASSYSGTSVTDTQYF
>-|TRBJ2-7|TRBV6-5|-
TGTGCCAGCAGTCTACACAGGGACTCCTACGAGCAGTACTTC
CASSLHRDSYEQYF
>-|TRBJ2-2|TRBV4-3|-
TGCGCCAGCAGCCAAGAGGTGCGGGGGCCTTACACCGGGGAGCTGTTTTTT
CASSQEVRGPYTGELFF
>-|TRBJ1-1|TRBV19|-
TGTGCCAGTACCCCTCAACACCTGTACACTGAAGCTTTCTTT
CASTPQHLYTEAFF
>-|TRBJ2-7|TRBV24-1|-
TGTGCCACCAGTGATTTTCGGGGTCTCGAGCAGTACTTC
CATSDFRGLEQYF
>-|TRBJ2-7|TRBV7-6|TRBD1
TGTGCCAGCAGCTGGTCGAAAGGACAGGGCGCGGAAGAGCAGTACTTC
CASSWSKGQGAEEQYF
>-|TRBJ1-3|TRBV28|TRBD1
TGTGCCACCGGACAGGCGGTGGACACCATATATTTT
CATGQAVDTIYF
>once|TRBJ2-3|TRBV6-2/TRBV6-3|-
TGTGCCAGCAGTTCCGCGCCTATACCCACGCAGTATTTT
CASSSAPIPTQYF